These T cell receptor beta chains were read from a single sample in a study of T-cell memory formation after mild COVID-19. Each CDR3 protein gets one entry after TCRdb re-called the 5' RACE reads with MiXCR. The sample lists roughly 580,000 distinct CDR3 sequences; 15% to 20% were seen once. The sequencing sample was made of PBMCs or a T cell subset sorted from them (not recorded which). The receptors originated from an adult woman who had mild COVID-19 (a few samples of this study predate the infection). Cell type and time point are not known. The CDR3 runs from the conserved cysteine through the conserved F or W. D genes are given only for firm matches. Part of the rows lack a size; the others show once, few, many or a class for expanded clones.

clone_size: NA; j_call: TRBJ2-2; v_call: TRBV4-3; d_call: NA; cdr3_nt: TGCGCCAGCAGCCAAGATTTGGACGAAGAGAACACCGGGGAGCTGTTTTTT; cdr3_aa: CASSQDLDEENTGELFF
clone_size: NA; j_call: TRBJ1-2; v_call: TRBV24-1; d_call: NA; cdr3_nt: TGTGCCACCAGTGATTTGAAGGGTAGGGGCTACACCTTC; cdr3_aa: CATSDLKGRGYTF
clone_size: few; j_call: TRBJ1-5; v_call: TRBV24-1; d_call: NA; cdr3_nt: TGTGCCACCAGTGGCTCAGGGGAACACTATCAGCCCCAGCATTTT; cdr3_aa: CATSGSGEHYQPQHF
clone_size: many; j_call: TRBJ2-7; v_call: TRBV10-3; d_call: NA; cdr3_nt: TGTGCCATCAGCTTAGGGTCCAGCTACGAGCAGTACTTC; cdr3_aa: CAISLGSSYEQYF
clone_size: few; j_call: TRBJ2-1; v_call: TRBV30; d_call: NA; cdr3_nt: TGTGCCTGGAGTGTCGGGCGGGGACACAATGAGCAGTTCTTC; cdr3_aa: CAWSVGRGHNEQFF
clone_size: few; j_call: TRBJ2-1; v_call: TRBV24-1; d_call: NA; cdr3_nt: TGTGCCACCGCCGCCTGGGGGTACAATGAGCAGTTCTTC; cdr3_aa: CATAAWGYNEQFF
clone_size: NA; j_call: TRBJ1-4; v_call: TRBV29-1; d_call: TRBD1; cdr3_nt: TGCAGCGTTGAAGGGGAGGGGGCGAATGAAAAACTGTTTTTT; cdr3_aa: CSVEGEGANEKLFF
clone_size: NA; j_call: TRBJ2-7; v_call: TRBV2; d_call: NA; cdr3_nt: TGTGCCAGCAGTGAACCCGGGACGGTCACCTACGAGCAGTACTTC; cdr3_aa: CASSEPGTVTYEQYF
clone_size: NA; j_call: TRBJ1-6; v_call: TRBV6-6; d_call: NA; cdr3_nt: TGTGCCAGCAGTTACTCGGCCGGAGTGGGTAATTCACCCCTCCACTTT; cdr3_aa: CASSYSAGVGNSPLHF
clone_size: few; j_call: TRBJ2-1; v_call: TRBV24-1; d_call: TRBD2; cdr3_nt: TGTGCCACCAGACTAGCGGGAGGGAACAATGAGCAGTTCTTC; cdr3_aa: CATRLAGGNNEQFF
clone_size: NA; j_call: TRBJ2-7; v_call: TRBV6-5; d_call: NA; cdr3_nt: TGTGCCAGCAGTACAACGACACAGGGCCCTAACCCCTACGAGCAGTACTTC; cdr3_aa: CASSTTTQGPNPYEQYF
clone_size: many; j_call: TRBJ2-2; v_call: TRBV7-2; d_call: NA; cdr3_nt: TGTGCCAGTGGCACCGGGGAGCTGTTTTTT; cdr3_aa: CASGTGELFF
clone_size: few; j_call: TRBJ2-2; v_call: TRBV12-3/TRBV12-4; d_call: TRBD1; cdr3_nt: TGTGCCAGCAGCTCCCATGACAGGGATACCGGGGAGCTGTTTTTT; cdr3_aa: CASSSHDRDTGELFF
clone_size: NA; j_call: TRBJ1-2; v_call: TRBV29-1; d_call: NA; cdr3_nt: TGCAGCGCACGGGGTCTAAAGGATGGCTACACCTTC; cdr3_aa: CSARGLKDGYTF
clone_size: NA; j_call: TRBJ1-3; v_call: TRBV4-2; d_call: NA; cdr3_nt: TGTGCCAGCAGCCAAGCAGGGGCAGGAGGAAACACCATATATTTT; cdr3_aa: CASSQAGAGGNTIYF
clone_size: few; j_call: TRBJ1-1; v_call: TRBV7-9; d_call: NA; cdr3_nt: TGTGCCAGCAGCTTAGCCCAGGAAGAAGCTTTCTTT; cdr3_aa: CASSLAQEEAFF
clone_size: NA; j_call: TRBJ2-7; v_call: TRBV9; d_call: NA; cdr3_nt: TGTGCCAGCAGCGTAGCCGGGATCCACGAGCAGTACTTC; cdr3_aa: CASSVAGIHEQYF
clone_size: few; j_call: TRBJ1-3; v_call: TRBV25-1; d_call: NA; cdr3_nt: TGTGCCAGCAGTGAAACCACTGGAAACACCATATATTTT; cdr3_aa: CASSETTGNTIYF
clone_size: NA; j_call: TRBJ2-7; v_call: TRBV4-2; d_call: NA; cdr3_nt: TGTGCCAGCAGCCAAGCGATCGACCGGAGCTCCTACGAGCAGTACTTC; cdr3_aa: CASSQAIDRSSYEQYF
clone_size: few; j_call: TRBJ2-1; v_call: TRBV30; d_call: TRBD2; cdr3_nt: TGTGCCTGGGTACCACTAGCGGGAGGTTACAATGAGCAGTTCTTC; cdr3_aa: CAWVPLAGGYNEQFF
clone_size: many; j_call: TRBJ2-1; v_call: TRBV27; d_call: NA; cdr3_nt: TGTGCCAGCAGATATGGAGGGTCCTTTAACAATGAGCAGTTCTTC; cdr3_aa: CASRYGGSFNNEQFF
clone_size: NA; j_call: TRBJ2-1; v_call: TRBV6-1; d_call: NA; cdr3_nt: TGTGCCAGCAAGGGCCTGGGGGGAAACAATGAGCAGTTCTTC; cdr3_aa: CASKGLGGNNEQFF
clone_size: few; j_call: TRBJ1-1; v_call: TRBV9; d_call: NA; cdr3_nt: TGTGCCAGCAGCGTAGGGGGGAGCACTGAAGCTTTCTTT; cdr3_aa: CASSVGGSTEAFF
clone_size: NA; j_call: TRBJ1-6; v_call: TRBV7-8; d_call: NA; cdr3_nt: TGTGCCAGCAGCTACGCCGGCTTTAATTCACCCCTCCACTTT; cdr3_aa: CASSYAGFNSPLHF
clone_size: NA; j_call: TRBJ2-3; v_call: TRBV7-3; d_call: TRBD2; cdr3_nt: TGTGCCAGCAGCTTGCGGGGGGGACTAGATACGCAGTATTTT; cdr3_aa: CASSLRGGLDTQYF
clone_size: few; j_call: TRBJ1-6; v_call: TRBV2; d_call: TRBD1; cdr3_nt: TGTGCCAGCAGGCTCGGACAGGGAGTGGATTCACCCCTCCACTTT; cdr3_aa: CASRLGQGVDSPLHF
clone_size: few; j_call: TRBJ1-2; v_call: TRBV7-8; d_call: TRBD1; cdr3_nt: TGTGCCAGCAGCTTGGCCGCCGGGACAGACTTCTATGGCTACACCTTC; cdr3_aa: CASSLAAGTDFYGYTF
clone_size: many; j_call: TRBJ1-4; v_call: TRBV5-1; d_call: NA; cdr3_nt: TGCGCCAGCAGCCCCCAGGACGAGGCAGAACTGTTTTTT; cdr3_aa: CASSPQDEAELFF
clone_size: few; j_call: TRBJ2-4; v_call: TRBV9; d_call: NA; cdr3_nt: TGTGCCAGCAGCGTAGATGAGGGAGTAGTCAAAAACATTCAGTACTTC; cdr3_aa: CASSVDEGVVKNIQYF
clone_size: NA; j_call: TRBJ1-2; v_call: TRBV3-1; d_call: NA; cdr3_nt: TGTGCCAGCAGCCAAGACCCAGGCCTGGGTAACTATGGCTACACCTTC; cdr3_aa: CASSQDPGLGNYGYTF
clone_size: few; j_call: TRBJ1-1; v_call: TRBV6-2/TRBV6-3; d_call: TRBD1; cdr3_nt: TGTGCCATCCGGCGACAGGGGAACACTGAAGCTTTCTTT; cdr3_aa: CAIRRQGNTEAFF
clone_size: few; j_call: TRBJ2-1; v_call: TRBV12-3/TRBV12-4; d_call: NA; cdr3_nt: TGTGCCCGCGACTGGGAGCAGTTCTTC; cdr3_aa: CARDWEQFF
clone_size: many; j_call: TRBJ2-1; v_call: TRBV30; d_call: TRBD1; cdr3_nt: TGTGCCTGGAGCAAAGGGGGCGCATACAATGAGCAGTTCTTC; cdr3_aa: CAWSKGGAYNEQFF
clone_size: NA; j_call: TRBJ2-3; v_call: TRBV7-2; d_call: TRBD2; cdr3_nt: TGTGCCAGCAGTCCGACGAATCTAGCGGGAGGGTTGGCAGATACGCAGTATTTT; cdr3_aa: CASSPTNLAGGLADTQYF
clone_size: few; j_call: TRBJ2-7; v_call: TRBV14; d_call: NA; cdr3_nt: TGTGCCAGCAGCCCCGGGACCGAGCAGTACTTC; cdr3_aa: CASSPGTEQYF